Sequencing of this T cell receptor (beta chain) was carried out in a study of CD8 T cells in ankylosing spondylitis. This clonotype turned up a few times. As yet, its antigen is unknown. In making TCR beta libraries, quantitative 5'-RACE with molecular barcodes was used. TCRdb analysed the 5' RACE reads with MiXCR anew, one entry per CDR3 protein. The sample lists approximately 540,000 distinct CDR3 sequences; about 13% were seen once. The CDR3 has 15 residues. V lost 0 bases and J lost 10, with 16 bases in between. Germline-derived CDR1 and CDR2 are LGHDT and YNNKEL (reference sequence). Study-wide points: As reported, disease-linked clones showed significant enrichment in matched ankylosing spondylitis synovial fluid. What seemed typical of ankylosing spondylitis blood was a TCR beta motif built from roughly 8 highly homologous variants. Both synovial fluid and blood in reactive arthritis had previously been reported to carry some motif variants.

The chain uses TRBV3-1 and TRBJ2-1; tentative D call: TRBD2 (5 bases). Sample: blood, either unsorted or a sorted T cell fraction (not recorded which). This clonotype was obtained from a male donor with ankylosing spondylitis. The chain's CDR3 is CASSQESGLPLEQFF. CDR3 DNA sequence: TGTGCCAGCAGCCAAGAAAGCGGACTTCCCCTGGAGCAGTTCTTC.